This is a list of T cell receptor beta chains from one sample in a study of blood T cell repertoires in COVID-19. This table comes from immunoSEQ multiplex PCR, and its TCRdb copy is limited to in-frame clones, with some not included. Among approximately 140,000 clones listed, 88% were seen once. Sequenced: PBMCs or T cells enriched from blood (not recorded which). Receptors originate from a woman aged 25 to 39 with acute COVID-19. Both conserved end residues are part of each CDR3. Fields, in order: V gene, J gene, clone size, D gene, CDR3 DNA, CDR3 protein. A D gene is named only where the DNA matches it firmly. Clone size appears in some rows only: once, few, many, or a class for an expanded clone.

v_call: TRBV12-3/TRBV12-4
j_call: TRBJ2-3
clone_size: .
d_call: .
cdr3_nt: TGTGCCAGCAGTCCCGGGGATACGCAGTATTTT
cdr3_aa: CASSPGDTQYF

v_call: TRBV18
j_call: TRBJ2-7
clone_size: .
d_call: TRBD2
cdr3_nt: TGTGCCAGCTCACGACCCCGGACTAGCGGGGAGTTCTACGAGCAGTACTTC
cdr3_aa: CASSRPRTSGEFYEQYF

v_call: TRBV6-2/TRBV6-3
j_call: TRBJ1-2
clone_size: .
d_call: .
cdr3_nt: TGTGCCAGCAGTTACGGCGGGTTGGATGGCTACACCTTC
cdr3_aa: CASSYGGLDGYTF

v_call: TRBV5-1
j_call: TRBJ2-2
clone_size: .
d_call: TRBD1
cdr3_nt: TGCGCCAGCAGCCTCCGGACAGGTTCCGGGGAGCTGTTTTTT
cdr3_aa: CASSLRTGSGELFF

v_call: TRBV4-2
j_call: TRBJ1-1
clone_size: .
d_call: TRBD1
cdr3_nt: TGTGCCAGCAGCACTGGGACAGGGGGCACTGAAGCTTTCTTT
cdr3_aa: CASSTGTGGTEAFF

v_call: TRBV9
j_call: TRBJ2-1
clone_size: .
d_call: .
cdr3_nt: TGTGCCAGCAACCTACAGTACAATGAGCAGTTCTTC
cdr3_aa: CASNLQYNEQFF

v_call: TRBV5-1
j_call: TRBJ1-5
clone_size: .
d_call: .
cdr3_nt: TGCGCCAGCAGCCCCGACGGACTCAGCAATCAGCCCCAGCATTTT
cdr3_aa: CASSPDGLSNQPQHF

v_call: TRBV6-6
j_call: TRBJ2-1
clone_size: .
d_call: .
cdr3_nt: TGTGCCAGCAGTTACTCCGGAGGGCCTCAGGGTGAGCAGTTCTTC
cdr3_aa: CASSYSGGPQGEQFF

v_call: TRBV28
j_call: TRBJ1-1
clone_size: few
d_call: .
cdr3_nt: TGTGCCAGCAGCCCGCGGGGGGGAATCGTGGAAGCTTTCTTT
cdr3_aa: CASSPRGGIVEAFF

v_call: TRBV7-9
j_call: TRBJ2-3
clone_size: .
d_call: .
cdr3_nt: TGTGCCAGCAGCTTAATCATGGGGGGTGCAGATACGCAGTATTTT
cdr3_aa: CASSLIMGGADTQYF

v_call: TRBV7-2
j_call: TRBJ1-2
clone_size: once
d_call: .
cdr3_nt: TGTGCCAGCAGCTTAGTGTCAGGGGAAACCTATGGCTACACCTTC
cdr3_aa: CASSLVSGETYGYTF

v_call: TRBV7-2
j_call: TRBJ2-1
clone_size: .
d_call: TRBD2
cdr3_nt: TGTGCCAGCAGCTGGGGGGCTAGCGGGTTGGGTGAGCAGTTCTTC
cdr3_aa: CASSWGASGLGEQFF

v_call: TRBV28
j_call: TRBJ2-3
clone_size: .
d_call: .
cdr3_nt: TGTGCCAGCAGTTTGTTTGCGGGGACGGAAACAGATACGCAGTATTTT
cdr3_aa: CASSLFAGTETDTQYF

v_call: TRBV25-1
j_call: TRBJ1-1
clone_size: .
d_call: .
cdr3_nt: TGTGCCAGCAGTGTCACGGGAAAGTCGAACACTGAAGCTTTCTTT
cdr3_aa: CASSVTGKSNTEAFF

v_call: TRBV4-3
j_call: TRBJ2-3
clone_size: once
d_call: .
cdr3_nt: TGCGCCAGCAGCCAAGGCGGCGGGTCGACAGATACGCAGTATTTT
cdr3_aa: CASSQGGGSTDTQYF

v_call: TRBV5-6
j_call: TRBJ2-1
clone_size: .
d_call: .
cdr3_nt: TGTGCCAGCAGCCAGATCATAAATGAGCAGTTCTTC
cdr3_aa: CASSQIINEQFF

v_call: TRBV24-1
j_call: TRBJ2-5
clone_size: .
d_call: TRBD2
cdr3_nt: TGTGCCACCAGTGATGCCGGGACTAGCGGGCAAGAGACCCAGTACTTC
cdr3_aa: CATSDAGTSGQETQYF

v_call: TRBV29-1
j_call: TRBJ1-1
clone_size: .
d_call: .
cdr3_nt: TGCAGCGCGACCGGACTGACGGGGACTGAAGCTTTCTTT
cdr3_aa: CSATGLTGTEAFF

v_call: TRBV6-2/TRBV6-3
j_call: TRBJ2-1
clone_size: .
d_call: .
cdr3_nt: TGTGCCAGCAGCCTACAGGGTTTTGTCTACAATGAGCAGTTCTTC
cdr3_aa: CASSLQGFVYNEQFF

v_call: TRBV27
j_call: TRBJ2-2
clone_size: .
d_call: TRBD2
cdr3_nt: TGTGCCAGCAGCACTAGCGGCCATACCGGGGAGCTGTTTTTT
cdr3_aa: CASSTSGHTGELFF

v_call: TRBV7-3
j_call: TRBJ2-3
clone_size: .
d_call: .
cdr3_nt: TGTGCCAGCAGCTCCACCGCGGGGGCCACAGATACGCAGTATTTT
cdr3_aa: CASSSTAGATDTQYF

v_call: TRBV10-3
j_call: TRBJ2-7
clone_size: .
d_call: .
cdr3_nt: TGTGCCATCAGTGAGACACTAGCATCGGGCGAGCAGTACTTC
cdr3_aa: CAISETLASGEQYF

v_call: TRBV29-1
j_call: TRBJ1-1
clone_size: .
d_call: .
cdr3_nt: TGCAGCGTTGTAAAGGACAGTAACACTGAAGCTTTCTTT
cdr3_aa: CSVVKDSNTEAFF

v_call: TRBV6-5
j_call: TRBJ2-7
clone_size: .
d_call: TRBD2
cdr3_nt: TGTGCCAGCGGTCGGGAGGGTAGCGAGCAGTACTTC
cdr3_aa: CASGREGSEQYF

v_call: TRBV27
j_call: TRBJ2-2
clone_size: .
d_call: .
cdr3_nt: TGTGCCAGCAGTTCCCCGGGTCGGTCTTATGAAGCCGGGGAGCTGTTTTTT
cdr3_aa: CASSSPGRSYEAGELFF

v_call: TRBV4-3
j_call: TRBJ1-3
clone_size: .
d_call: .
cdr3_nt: TGCGCCAGCAGCCAAACAGGGTCCTCTGGAAACACCATATATTTT
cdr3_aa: CASSQTGSSGNTIYF

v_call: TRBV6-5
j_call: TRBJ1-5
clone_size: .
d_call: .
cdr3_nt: TGTGCCAGCAGAATCGGATGGGGGGAGCCCCAGCATTTT
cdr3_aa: CASRIGWGEPQHF

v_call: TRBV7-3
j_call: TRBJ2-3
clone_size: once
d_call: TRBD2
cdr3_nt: TGTGCCAGCAGCTTTATAGCGGGAGCGACCACAGATACGCAGTATTTT
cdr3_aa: CASSFIAGATTDTQYF

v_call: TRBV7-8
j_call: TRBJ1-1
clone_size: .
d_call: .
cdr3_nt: TGTGCCAGCAGCTCAAACAGAGACATGAACACTGAAGCTTTCTTT
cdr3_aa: CASSSNRDMNTEAFF

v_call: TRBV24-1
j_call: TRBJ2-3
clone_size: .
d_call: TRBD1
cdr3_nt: TGTGCCACCAGGTCAGGGGGCTCTCAAGATACGCAGTATTTT
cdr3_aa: CATRSGGSQDTQYF

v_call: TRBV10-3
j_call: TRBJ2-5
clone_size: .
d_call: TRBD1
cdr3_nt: TGTGCCATCAGGGGGACAGGCCAAGAGACCCAGTACTTC
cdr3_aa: CAIRGTGQETQYF

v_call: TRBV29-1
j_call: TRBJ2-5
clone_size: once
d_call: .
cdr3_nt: TGCAGCGTAGACGGGGGGACCCAGTACTTC
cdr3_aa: CSVDGGTQYF

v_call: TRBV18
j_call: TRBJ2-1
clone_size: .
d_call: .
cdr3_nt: TGTGCCAGCTCACCACCGGACAGACCGAGGGGGGGAGGCTATGGAGATGAGCAGTTCTTC
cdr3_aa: CASSPPDRPRGGGYGDEQFF

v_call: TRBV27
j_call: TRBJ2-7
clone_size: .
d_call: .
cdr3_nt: TGTGCCAGCAGTTCCGACCCCGGGAGCCAAGGGAGAAGGGAGCAGTACTTC
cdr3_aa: CASSSDPGSQGRREQYF

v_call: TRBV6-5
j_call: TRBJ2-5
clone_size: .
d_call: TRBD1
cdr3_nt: TGTGCCAGCAGCAACGACAGGGCGGAGACCCAGTACTTC
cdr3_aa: CASSNDRAETQYF

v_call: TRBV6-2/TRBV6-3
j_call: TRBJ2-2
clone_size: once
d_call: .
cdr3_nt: TGTGCCAGCAGTTATTCACAAGGCGTCCGGGTCCTGAACACCGGGGAGCTGTTTTTT
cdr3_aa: CASSYSQGVRVLNTGELFF

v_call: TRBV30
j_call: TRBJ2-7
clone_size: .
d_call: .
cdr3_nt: TGTGCCTGGTCCCCCGGGACATCCTACGAGCAGTACTTC
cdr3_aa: CAWSPGTSYEQYF

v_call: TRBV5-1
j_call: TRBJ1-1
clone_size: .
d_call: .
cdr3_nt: TGCGCCAGCAGCTATGACAGATTGAACACTGAAGCTTTCTTT
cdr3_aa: CASSYDRLNTEAFF

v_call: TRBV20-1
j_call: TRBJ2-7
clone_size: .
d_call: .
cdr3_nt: TGCAGTGTTCCGAGTCACCCCGAGCAGTACTTC
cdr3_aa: CSVPSHPEQYF

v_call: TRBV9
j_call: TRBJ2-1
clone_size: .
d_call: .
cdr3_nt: TGTGCCAGCAGCGTATATCAGGACATAAGCTCCTACAATGAGCAGTTCTTC
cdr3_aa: CASSVYQDISSYNEQFF

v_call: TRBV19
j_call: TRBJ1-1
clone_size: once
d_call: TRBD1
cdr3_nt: TGTGCCAGTTCAACAGGGGTGGGCACTGAAGCTTTCTTT
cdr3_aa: CASSTGVGTEAFF

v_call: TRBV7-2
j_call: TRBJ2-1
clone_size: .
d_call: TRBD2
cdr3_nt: TGTGCCAGCAGCACCACTAGCGGGAGGGGCGGTGAGCAGTTCTTC
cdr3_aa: CASSTTSGRGGEQFF

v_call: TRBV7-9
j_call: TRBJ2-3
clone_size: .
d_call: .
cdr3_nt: TGTGCCAGCAGTCTTAGGGGTCCTAGCACAGATACGCAGTATTTT
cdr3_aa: CASSLRGPSTDTQYF

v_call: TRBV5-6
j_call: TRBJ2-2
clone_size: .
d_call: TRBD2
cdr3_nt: TGTGCCAGCAGATCATTAGGGCTAGCGGGAGATGCCGGGGAGCTGTTTTTT
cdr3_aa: CASRSLGLAGDAGELFF

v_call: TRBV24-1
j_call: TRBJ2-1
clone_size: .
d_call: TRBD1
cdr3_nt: TGTGCCACCAGTGATGGGACAGGGATCCTTTACAATGAGCAGTTCTTC
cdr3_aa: CATSDGTGILYNEQFF

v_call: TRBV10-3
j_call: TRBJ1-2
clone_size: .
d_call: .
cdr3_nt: TGTGCCATCAGTGTTGAGGAGTTTAATGGCTACACCTTC
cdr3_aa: CAISVEEFNGYTF

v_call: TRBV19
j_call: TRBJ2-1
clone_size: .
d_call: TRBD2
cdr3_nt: TGTGCCAGTATGGGAGCTCCGGGAGCGGGAGAGCACAATGAGCAGTTCTTC
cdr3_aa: CASMGAPGAGEHNEQFF

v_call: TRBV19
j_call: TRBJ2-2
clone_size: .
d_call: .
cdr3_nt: TGTGCCAGTAGTATCCAGGCTCGGGCGGGCGGGGAGCTGTTTTTT
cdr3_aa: CASSIQARAGGELFF

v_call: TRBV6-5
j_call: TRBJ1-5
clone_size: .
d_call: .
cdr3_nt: TGTGCCAGCAGTTATGGCTCTGATCAGCCCCAGCATTTT
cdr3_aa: CASSYGSDQPQHF

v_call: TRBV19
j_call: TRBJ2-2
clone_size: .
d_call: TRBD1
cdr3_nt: TGTGCCAGTAGGGACAGGGAGCGCACCGGGGAGCTGTTTTTT
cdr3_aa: CASRDRERTGELFF

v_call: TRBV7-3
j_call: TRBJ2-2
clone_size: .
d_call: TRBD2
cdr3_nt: TGTGCCAGCAGCTTGACTAGCGGATCAGGTCCCGGGGAGCTGTTTTTT
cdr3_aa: CASSLTSGSGPGELFF

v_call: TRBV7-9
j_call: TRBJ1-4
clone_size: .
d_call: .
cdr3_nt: TGTGCCAGCAGCTTAATGGGGGCGGACGAAAAACTGTTTTTT
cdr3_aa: CASSLMGADEKLFF

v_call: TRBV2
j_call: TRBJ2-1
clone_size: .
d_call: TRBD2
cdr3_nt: TGTGCCAGCAGTGAAGGCGGGAGGGCCTTAAATGAGCAGTTCTTC
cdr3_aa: CASSEGGRALNEQFF